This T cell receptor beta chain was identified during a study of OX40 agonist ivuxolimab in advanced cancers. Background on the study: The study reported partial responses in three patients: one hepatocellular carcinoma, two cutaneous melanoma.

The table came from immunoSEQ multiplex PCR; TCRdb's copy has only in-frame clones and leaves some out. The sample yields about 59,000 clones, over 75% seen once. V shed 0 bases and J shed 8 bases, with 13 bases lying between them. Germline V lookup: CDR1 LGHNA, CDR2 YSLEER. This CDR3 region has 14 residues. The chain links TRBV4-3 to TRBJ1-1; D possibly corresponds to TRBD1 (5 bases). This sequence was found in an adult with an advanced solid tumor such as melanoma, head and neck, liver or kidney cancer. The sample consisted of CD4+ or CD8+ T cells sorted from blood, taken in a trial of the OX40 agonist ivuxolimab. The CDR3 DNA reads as TGCGCCAGCAGCCAAGACGCCAACGGGGGGGAAGCTTTCTTT. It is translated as CASSQDANGGEAFF.